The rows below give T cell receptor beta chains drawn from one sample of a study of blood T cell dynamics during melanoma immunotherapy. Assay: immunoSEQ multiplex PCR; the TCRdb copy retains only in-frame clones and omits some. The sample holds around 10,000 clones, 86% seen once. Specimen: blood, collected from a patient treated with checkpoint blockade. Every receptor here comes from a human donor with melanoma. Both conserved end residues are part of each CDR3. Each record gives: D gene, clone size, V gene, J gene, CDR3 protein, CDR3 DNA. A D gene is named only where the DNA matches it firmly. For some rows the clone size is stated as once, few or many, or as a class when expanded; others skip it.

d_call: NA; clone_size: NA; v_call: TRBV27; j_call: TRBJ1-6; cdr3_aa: CASSFNYNSPLHF; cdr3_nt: TGTGCCAGCAGTTTTAATTATAATTCACCCCTCCACTTT
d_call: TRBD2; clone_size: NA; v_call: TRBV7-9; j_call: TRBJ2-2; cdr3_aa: CASSTTSGGFTGELFF; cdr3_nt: TGTGCCAGCAGCACGACTAGCGGGGGGTTCACCGGGGAGCTGTTTTTT
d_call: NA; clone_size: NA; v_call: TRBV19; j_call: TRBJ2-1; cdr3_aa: CASMGLDNEQFF; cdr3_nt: TGTGCCAGTATGGGGCTAGACAATGAGCAGTTCTTC
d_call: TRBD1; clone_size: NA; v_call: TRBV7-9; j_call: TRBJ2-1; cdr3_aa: CASSLVSGQGDNEQFF; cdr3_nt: TGTGCCAGCAGCTTAGTATCGGGACAGGGGGACAATGAGCAGTTCTTC
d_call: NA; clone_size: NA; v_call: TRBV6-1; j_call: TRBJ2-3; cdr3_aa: CASTLGGPQDTQYF; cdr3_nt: TGTGCCAGCACTCTCGGGGGACCCCAGGATACGCAGTATTTT
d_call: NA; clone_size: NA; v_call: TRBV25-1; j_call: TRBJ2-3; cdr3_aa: CASSVEGNTDTQYF; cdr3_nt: TGTGCCAGCAGTGTGGAGGGAAACACAGATACGCAGTATTTT
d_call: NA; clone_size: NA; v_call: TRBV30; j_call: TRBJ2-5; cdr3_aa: CAWGAEETQYF; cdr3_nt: TGTGCCTGGGGGGCCGAAGAGACCCAGTACTTC
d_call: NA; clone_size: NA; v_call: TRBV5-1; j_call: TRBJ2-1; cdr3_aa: CASSLGTSGEQFF; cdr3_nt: TGCGCCAGCAGCTTGGGGACTTCAGGCGAGCAGTTCTTC
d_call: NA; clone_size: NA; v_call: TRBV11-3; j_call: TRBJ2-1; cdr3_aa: CASSFRRGDEQFF; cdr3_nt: TGTGCCAGCAGCTTCCGGAGGGGGGATGAGCAGTTCTTC
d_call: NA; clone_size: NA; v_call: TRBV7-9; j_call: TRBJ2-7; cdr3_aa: CASSLGREGQYF; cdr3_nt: TGTGCCAGCAGCTTAGGTAGGGAAGGGCAGTACTTC
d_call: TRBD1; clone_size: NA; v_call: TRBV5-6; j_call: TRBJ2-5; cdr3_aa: CASSYGTGLETQYF; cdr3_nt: TGTGCCAGCAGCTATGGGACAGGGTTAGAGACCCAGTACTTC
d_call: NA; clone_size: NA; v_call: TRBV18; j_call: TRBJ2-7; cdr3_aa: CASSPRTESSYEQYF; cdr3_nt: TGTGCCAGCTCACCCCGGACCGAAAGCTCCTACGAGCAGTACTTC
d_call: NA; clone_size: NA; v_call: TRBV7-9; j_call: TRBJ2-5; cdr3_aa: CASSLRVGAGETQYF; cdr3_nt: TGTGCCAGCAGCTTACGGGTCGGCGCTGGGGAGACCCAGTACTTC
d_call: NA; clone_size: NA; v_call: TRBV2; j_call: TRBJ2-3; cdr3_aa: CASSEGRGRRTDTQYF; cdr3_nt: TGTGCCAGCAGTGAAGGGAGGGGGCGAAGGACAGATACGCAGTATTTT
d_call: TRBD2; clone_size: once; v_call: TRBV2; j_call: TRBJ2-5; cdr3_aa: CASKFGTSGGAKETQYF; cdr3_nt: TGTGCCAGCAAATTCGGGACTAGCGGGGGCGCAAAGGAGACCCAGTACTTC
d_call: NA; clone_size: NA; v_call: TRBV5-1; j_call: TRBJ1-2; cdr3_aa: CASSDRDRGGYGYTF; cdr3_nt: TGCGCCAGCAGCGACCGGGACCGGGGGGGCTATGGCTACACCTTC
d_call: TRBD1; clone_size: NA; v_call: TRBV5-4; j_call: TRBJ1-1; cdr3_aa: CASSHRQGIGEAFF; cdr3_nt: TGTGCCAGCAGCCATCGACAGGGGATCGGTGAAGCTTTCTTT
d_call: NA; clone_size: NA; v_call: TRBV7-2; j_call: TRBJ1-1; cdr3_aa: CASRWTAQNTEAFF; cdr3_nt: TGTGCCAGCAGATGGACAGCGCAGAACACTGAAGCTTTCTTT
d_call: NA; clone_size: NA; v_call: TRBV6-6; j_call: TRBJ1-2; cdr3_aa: CASRSLKQGGVYGYTF; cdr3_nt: TGTGCCAGCAGATCTCTTAAACAGGGTGGGGTCTATGGCTACACCTTC
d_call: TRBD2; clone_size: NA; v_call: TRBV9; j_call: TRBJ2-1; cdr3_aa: CASSVGLAGDTGWNEQFF; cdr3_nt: TGTGCCAGCAGCGTAGGACTAGCGGGGGATACGGGCTGGAATGAGCAGTTCTTC
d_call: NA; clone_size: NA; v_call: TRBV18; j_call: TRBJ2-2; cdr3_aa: CASSPYRSEDTGELFF; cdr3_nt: TGTGCCAGCTCACCATATCGGTCCGAGGACACCGGGGAGCTGTTTTTT
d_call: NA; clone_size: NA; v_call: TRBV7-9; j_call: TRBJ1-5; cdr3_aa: CASSSGENQPQHF; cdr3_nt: TGTGCCAGCAGCTCAGGGGAAAACCAGCCCCAGCATTTT
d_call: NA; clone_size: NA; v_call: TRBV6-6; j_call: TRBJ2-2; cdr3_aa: CASSPRGNTGELFF; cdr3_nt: TGTGCCAGCAGCCCCAGGGGGAACACCGGGGAGCTGTTTTTT
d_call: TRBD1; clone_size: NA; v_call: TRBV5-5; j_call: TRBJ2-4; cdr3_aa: CASSLVTGGTKNIQYF; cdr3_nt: TGTGCCAGCAGCTTGGTTACAGGGGGGACCAAAAACATTCAGTACTTC
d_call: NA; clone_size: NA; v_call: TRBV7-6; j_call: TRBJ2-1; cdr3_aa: CASSLALTAPYNEQFF; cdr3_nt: TGTGCCAGCAGCTTAGCGCTCACAGCCCCCTACAATGAGCAGTTCTTC
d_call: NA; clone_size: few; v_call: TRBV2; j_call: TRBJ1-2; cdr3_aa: CASLQGPYGYTF; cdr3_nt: TGTGCCAGCTTACAGGGACCCTATGGCTACACCTTC
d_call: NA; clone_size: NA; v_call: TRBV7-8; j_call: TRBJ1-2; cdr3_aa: CASSPQQSNYGYTF; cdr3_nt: TGTGCCAGCAGCCCACAACAGAGCAACTATGGCTACACCTTC
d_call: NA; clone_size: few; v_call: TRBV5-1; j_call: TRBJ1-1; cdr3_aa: CASSLSFTEAFF; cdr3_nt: TGCGCCAGCAGCTTGTCCTTCACTGAAGCTTTCTTT
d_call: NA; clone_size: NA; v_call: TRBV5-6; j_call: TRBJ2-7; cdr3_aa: CASSPVGYSAYEQYF; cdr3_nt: TGTGCCAGCAGCCCGGTAGGGTACAGCGCCTACGAGCAGTACTTC
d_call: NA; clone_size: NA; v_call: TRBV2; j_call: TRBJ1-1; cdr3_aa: CASKGQGEAFF; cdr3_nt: TGTGCCAGCAAGGGGCAGGGTGAAGCTTTCTTT
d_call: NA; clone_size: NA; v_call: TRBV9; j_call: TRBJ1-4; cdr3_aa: CASSVGWARNEKLFF; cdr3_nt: TGTGCCAGCAGCGTCGGTTGGGCCCGCAATGAAAAACTGTTTTTT
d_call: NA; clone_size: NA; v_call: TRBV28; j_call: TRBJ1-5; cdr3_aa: CASSLSHSNQPQHF; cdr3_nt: TGTGCCAGCAGTTTATCCCATAGCAATCAGCCCCAGCATTTT
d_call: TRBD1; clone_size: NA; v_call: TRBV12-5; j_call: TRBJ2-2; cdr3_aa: CASGPGTGVTGELFF; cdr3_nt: TGTGCTAGTGGCCCCGGGACAGGAGTCACCGGGGAGCTGTTTTTT
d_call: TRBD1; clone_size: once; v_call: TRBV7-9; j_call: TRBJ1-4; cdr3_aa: CASSQGVGTNEKLFF; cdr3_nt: TGTGCCAGCAGCCAGGGGGTCGGGACTAATGAAAAACTGTTTTTT
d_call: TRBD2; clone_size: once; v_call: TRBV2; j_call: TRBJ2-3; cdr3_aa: CASSGAGGPNTQYF; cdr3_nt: TGTGCCAGCAGCGGGGCGGGGGGGCCTAATACGCAGTATTTT
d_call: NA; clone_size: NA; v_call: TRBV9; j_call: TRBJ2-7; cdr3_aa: CASSVGSASYEQYF; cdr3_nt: TGTGCCAGCAGCGTAGGTTCAGCCTCCTACGAGCAGTACTTC
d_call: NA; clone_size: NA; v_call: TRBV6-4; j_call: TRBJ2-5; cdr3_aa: CASSAPVTAQETQYF; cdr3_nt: TGTGCCAGCAGTGCCCCTGTGACAGCCCAAGAGACCCAGTACTTC
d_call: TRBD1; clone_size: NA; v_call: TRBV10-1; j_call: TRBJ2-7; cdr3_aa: CASSPRDRGRGQYF; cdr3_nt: TGCGCCAGCAGCCCTCGGGACAGGGGGCGCGGGCAGTACTTC